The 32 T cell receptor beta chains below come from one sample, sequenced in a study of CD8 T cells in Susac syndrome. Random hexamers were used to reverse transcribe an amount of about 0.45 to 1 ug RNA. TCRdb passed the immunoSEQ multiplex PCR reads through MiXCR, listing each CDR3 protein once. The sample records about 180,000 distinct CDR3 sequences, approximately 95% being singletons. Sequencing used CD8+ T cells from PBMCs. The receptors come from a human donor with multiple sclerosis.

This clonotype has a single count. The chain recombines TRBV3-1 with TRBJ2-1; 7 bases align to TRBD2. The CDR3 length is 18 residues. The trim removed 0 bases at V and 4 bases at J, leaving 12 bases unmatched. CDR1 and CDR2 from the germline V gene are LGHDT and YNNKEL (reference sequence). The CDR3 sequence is CASSQDLEGGPRYNEQFF. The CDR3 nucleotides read TGTGCCAGCAGCCAAGATCTAGAGGGAGGGCCCCGGTACAATGAGCAGTTCTTC.

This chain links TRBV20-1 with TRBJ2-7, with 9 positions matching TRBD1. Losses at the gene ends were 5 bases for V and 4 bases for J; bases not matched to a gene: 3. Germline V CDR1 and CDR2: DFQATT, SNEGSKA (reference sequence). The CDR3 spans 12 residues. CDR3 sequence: CSASGQGYEQYF. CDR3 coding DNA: TGCAGTGCTTCGGGACAGGGTTACGAGCAGTACTTC.

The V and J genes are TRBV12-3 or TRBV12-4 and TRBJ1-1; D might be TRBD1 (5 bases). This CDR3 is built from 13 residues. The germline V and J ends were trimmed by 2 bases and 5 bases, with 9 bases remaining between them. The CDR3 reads CASSLSGWTEAFF. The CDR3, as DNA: TGTGCCAGCAGTTTATCAGGGTGGACTGAAGCTTTCTTT.

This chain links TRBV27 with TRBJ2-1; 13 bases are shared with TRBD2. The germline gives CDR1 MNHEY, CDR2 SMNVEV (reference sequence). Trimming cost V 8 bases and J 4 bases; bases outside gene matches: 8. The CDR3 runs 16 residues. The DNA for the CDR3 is TGTGCCAGCCTACCAGGACTAGCGGGAGCTTACAATGAGCAGTTCTTC. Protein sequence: CASLPGLAGAYNEQFF.

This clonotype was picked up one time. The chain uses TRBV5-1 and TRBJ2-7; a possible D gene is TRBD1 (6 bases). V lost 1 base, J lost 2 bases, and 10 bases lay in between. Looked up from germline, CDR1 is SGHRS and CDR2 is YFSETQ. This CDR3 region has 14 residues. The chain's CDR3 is CASSLMGQTYEQYF. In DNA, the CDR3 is TGCGCCAGCAGCTTGATGGGACAAACCTACGAGCAGTACTTC.

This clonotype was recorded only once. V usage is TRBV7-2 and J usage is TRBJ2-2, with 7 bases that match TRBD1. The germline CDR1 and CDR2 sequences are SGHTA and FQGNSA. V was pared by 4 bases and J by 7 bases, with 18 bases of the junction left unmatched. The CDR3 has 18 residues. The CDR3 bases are TGTGCCAGCAGCTCTACTTCCCCCCCGCCAAACAGGGGCGGGGAGCTGTTTTTT. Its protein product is CASSSTSPPPNRGGELFF.

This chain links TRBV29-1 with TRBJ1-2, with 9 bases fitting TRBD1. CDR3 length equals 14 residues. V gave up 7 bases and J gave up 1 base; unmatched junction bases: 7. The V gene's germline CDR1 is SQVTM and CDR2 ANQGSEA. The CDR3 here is CSAETGGSNYGYTF. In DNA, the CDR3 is TGCAGCGCCGAAACAGGGGGCAGTAACTATGGCTACACCTTC.

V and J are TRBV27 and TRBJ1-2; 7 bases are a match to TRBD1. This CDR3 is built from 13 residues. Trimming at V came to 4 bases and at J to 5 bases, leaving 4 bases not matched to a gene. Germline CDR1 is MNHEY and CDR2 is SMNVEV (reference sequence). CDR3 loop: CASSSGGQYGYTF. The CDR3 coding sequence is TGTGCCAGCAGTTCCGGGGGACAGTATGGCTACACCTTC.

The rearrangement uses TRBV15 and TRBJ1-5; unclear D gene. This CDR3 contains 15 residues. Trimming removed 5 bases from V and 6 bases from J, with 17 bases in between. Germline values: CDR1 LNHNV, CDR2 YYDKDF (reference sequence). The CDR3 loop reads CATSETTEGSQPQHF. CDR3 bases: TGTGCCACCAGCGAGACGACGGAGGGAAGTCAGCCCCAGCATTTT.

CDR3 in amino acids: CSATEVGTEAFF. The CDR3 region has the DNA TGCAGTGCTACGGAGGTTGGGACTGAAGCTTTCTTT. This chain connects TRBV20-1 to TRBJ1-1; D uncertain. There are 12 residues in the CDR3. V gave up 4 bases and J gave up 5 bases, with 11 bases separating them. CDR1 is DFQATT, CDR2 SNEGSKA, per germline (reference sequence).

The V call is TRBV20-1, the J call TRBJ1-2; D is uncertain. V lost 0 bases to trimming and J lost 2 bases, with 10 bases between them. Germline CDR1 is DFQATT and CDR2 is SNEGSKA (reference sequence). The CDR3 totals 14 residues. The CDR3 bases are TGCAGTGCTAGAGATCTCGGGGAGAACTATGGCTACACCTTC. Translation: CSARDLGENYGYTF.

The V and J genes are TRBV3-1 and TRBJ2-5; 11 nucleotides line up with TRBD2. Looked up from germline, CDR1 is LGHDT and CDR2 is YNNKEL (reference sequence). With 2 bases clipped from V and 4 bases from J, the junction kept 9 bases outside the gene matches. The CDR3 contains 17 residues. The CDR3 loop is CASSQPTSGILGETQYF. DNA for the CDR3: TGTGCCAGCAGCCAACCGACTAGCGGGATTTTGGGAGAGACCCAGTACTTC.

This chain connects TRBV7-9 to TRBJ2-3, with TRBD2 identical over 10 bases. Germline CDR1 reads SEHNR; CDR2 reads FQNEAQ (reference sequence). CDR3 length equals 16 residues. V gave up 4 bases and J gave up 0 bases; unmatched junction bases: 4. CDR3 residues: CASSWTSGTSTDTQYF. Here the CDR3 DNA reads TGTGCCAGCAGCTGGACTAGCGGAACGAGCACAGATACGCAGTATTTT.

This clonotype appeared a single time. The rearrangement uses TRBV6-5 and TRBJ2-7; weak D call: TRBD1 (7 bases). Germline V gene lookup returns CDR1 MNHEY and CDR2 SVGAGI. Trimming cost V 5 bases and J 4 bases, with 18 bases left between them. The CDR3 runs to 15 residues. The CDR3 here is CASSPEQGSGYEQYF. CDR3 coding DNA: TGTGCCAGCAGTCCTGAACAGGGGAGCGGGTACGAGCAGTACTTC.

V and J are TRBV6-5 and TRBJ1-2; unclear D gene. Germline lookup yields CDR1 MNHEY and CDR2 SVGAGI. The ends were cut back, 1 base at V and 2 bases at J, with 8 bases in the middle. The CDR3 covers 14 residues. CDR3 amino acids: CASSYWEGNYGYTF. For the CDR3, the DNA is TGTGCCAGCAGTTACTGGGAAGGGAACTATGGCTACACCTTC.

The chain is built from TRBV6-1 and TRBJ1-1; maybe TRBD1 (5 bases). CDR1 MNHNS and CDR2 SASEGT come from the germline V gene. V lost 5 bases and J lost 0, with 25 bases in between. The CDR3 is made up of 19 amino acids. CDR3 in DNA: TGTGCCAGCAGTCGTGACCATCCAGGGCCGCTTGTTATGAACACTGAAGCTTTCTTT. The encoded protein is CASSRDHPGPLVMNTEAFF.

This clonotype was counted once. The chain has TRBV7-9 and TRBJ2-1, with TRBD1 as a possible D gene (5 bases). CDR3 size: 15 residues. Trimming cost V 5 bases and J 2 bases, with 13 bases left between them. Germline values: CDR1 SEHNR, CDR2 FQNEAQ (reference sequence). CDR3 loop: CASSPRQNPYNEQFF. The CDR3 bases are TGTGCCAGCAGCCCCAGACAGAACCCCTACAATGAGCAGTTCTTC.

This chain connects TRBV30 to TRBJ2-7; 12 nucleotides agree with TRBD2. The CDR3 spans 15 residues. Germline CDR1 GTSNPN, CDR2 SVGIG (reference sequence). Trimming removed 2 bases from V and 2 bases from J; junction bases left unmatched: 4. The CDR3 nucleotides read TGTGCCTGGAGTCCGACTAGCGGGGGACCCTACGAGCAGTACTTC. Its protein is CAWSPTSGGPYEQYF.

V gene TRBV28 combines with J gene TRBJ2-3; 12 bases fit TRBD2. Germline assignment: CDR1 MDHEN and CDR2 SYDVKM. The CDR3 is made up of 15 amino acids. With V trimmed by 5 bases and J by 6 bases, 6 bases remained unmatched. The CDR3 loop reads CASSLRLAGVDTQYF. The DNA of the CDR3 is TGTGCCAGCAGTCTCCGACTAGCGGGAGTGGATACGCAGTATTTT.

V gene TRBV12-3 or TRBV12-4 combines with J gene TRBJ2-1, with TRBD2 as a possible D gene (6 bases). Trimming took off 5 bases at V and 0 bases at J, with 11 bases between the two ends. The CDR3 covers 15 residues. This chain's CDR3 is CASSGDSSSYNEQFF. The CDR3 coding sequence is TGTGCCAGCAGTGGGGACTCGAGCTCCTACAATGAGCAGTTCTTC.

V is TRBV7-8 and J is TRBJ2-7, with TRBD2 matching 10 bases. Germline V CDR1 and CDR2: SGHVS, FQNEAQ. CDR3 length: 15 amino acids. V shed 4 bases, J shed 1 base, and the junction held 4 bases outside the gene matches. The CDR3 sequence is CASSSPGLASYEQYF. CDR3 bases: TGTGCCAGCAGCTCCCCGGGACTAGCGTCCTACGAGCAGTACTTC.

The CDR3 bases are TGTGCCAGCAGCTTATTCCTCCCGGGAGGGCCGTTTAGTGTATCCTACAATGAGCAGTTCTTC. Encoded protein: CASSLFLPGGPFSVSYNEQFF. The chain is built from TRBV11-1 and TRBJ2-1; TRBD2 matches 8 bases. Trimming cost V 2 bases and J 1 base; bases outside gene matches: 19. The V gene's germline CDR1 is SGHAT and CDR2 FQDESV (reference sequence). The CDR3 runs 21 residues. Using reference TRBV11-1 and TRBJ2-1 for the parts outside the CDR3, the full variable domain is EAEVAQSPRYKITEKSQAVAFWCDPISGHATLYWYRQILGQGPELLVQFQDESVVDDSQLPKDRFSAERLKGVDSTLKIQPAELGDSAMYLCASSLFLPGGPFSVSYNEQFFGPGTRLTVL.

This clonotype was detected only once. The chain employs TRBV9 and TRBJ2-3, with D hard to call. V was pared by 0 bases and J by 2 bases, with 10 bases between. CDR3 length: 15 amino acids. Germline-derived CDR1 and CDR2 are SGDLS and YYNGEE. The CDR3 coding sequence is TGTGCCAGCAGCGTAGATGGGGATCTCACAGATACGCAGTATTTT. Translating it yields CASSVDGDLTDTQYF.

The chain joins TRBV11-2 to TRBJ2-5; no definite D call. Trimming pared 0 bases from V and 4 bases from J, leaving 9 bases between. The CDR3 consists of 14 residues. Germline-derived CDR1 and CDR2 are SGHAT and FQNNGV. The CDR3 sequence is CASSLEAGRETQYF. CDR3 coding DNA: TGTGCCAGCAGCTTAGAGGCAGGACGAGAGACCCAGTACTTC.

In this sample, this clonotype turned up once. The CDR3 region is CASSYSTGYQPQHF. CDR3 nucleotide sequence: TGTGCCAGCAGTTACTCGACAGGGTATCAGCCCCAGCATTTT. J is TRBJ1-5 and V is TRBV6-5; 7 bases fit TRBD1. Per germline, CDR1 MNHEY and CDR2 SVGAGI. V was pared by 0 bases and J by 5 bases, with 1 base of the junction left unmatched. The CDR3 extends over 14 amino acids.

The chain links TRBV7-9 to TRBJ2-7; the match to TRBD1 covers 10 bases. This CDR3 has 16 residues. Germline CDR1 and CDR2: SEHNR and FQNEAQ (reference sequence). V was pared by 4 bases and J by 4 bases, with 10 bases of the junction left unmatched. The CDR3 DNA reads TGTGCCAGCAGCTCCGGGACAGGGGATAATAGGTACGAGCAGTACTTC. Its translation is CASSSGTGDNRYEQYF.

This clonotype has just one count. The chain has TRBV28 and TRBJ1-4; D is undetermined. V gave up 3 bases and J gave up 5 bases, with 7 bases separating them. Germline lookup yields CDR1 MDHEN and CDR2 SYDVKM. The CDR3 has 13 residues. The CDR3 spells CASSFLGNEKLFF. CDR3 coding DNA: TGTGCCAGCAGTTTTTTGGGGAATGAAAAACTGTTTTTT.

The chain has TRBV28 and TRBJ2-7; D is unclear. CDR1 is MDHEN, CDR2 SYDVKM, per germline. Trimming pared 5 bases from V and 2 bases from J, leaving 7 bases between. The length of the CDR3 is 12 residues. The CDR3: CASSLRPYEQYF. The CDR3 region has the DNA TGTGCCAGCAGTCTCCGTCCCTACGAGCAGTACTTC.

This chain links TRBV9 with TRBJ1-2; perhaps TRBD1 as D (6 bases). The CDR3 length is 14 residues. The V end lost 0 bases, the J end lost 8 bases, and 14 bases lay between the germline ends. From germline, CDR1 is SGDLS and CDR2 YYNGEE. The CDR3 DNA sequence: TGTGCCAGCAGCGTAGGATTAGGGGGAAGGGGCTACACCTTC. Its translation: CASSVGLGGRGYTF.

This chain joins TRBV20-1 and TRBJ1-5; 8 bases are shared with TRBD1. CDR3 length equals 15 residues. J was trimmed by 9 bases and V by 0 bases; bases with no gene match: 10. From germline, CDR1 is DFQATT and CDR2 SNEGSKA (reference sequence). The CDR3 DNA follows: TGCAGTGCTAGAGAGAGGACAGGGAACTCTCGGCCCCAGCATTTT. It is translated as CSARERTGNSRPQHF.

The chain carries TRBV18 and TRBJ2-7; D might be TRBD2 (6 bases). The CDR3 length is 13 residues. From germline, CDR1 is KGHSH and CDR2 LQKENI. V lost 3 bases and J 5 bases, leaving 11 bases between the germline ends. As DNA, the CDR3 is TGTGCCAGCTCACCCGGGGGACGGGACGAGCAGTACTTC. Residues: CASSPGGRDEQYF.

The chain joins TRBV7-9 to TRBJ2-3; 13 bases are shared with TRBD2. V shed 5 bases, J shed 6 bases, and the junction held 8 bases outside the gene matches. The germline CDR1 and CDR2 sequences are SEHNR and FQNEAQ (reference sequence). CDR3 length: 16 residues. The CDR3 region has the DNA TGTGCCAGCAGCACCGGGACTAGCGGGACCCCGGATACGCAGTATTTT. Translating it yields CASSTGTSGTPDTQYF.